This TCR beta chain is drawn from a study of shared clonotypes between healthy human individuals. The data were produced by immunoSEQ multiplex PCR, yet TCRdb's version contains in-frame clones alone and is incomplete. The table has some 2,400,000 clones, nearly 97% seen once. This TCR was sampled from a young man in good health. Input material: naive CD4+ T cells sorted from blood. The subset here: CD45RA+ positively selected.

The CDR3 region has the DNA TGTGCCAGCAGCTTGCGGACCTTGACAGATACGCAGTATTTT. It is translated as CASSLRTLTDTQYF. The V and J genes are TRBV7-2 and TRBJ2-3; D gene unclear. CDR3 size: 14 residues. V lost 3 bases to trimming and J lost 3 bases, with 10 bases between them. Germline CDR1 and CDR2: SGHTA and FQGNSA.